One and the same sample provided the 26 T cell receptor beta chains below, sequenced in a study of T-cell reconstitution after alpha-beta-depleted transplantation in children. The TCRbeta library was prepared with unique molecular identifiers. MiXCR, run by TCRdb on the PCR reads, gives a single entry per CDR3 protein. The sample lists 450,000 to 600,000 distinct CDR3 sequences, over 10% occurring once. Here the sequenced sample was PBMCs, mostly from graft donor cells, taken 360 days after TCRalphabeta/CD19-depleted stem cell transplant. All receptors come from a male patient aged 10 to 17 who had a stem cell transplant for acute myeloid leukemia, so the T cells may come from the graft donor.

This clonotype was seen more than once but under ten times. This CDR3 reads CAISHDRGTEAFF. CDR3 bases: TGTGCCATCAGTCATGACCGGGGGACTGAAGCTTTCTTT. The chain links TRBV10-3 to TRBJ1-1; TRBD1 is a possible D gene (5 bases). V lost 5 bases to trimming and J lost 5 bases, with 12 bases between them. Per the germline V gene, CDR1 is ENHRY and CDR2 is SYGVKD. There are 13 residues in the CDR3.

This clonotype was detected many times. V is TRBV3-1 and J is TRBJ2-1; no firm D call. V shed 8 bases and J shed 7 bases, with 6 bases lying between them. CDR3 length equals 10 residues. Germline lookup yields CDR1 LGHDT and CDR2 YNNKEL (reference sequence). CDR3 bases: TGTGCCAGCGGGCGGAATGAGCAGTTCTTC. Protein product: CASGRNEQFF.

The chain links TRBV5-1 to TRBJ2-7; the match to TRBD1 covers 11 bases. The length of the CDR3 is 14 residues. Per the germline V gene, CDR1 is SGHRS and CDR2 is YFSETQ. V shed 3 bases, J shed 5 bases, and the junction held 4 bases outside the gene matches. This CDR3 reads CASSSWTGGNEQYF. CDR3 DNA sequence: TGCGCCAGCAGCTCCTGGACAGGGGGCAACGAGCAGTACTTC.

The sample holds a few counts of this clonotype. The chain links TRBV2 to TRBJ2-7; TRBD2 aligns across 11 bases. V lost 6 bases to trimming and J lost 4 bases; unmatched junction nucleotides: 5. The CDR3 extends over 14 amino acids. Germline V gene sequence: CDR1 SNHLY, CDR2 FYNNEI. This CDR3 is CASRVGLAVYEQYF. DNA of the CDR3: TGTGCCAGCAGGGTGGGACTAGCGGTTTACGAGCAGTACTTC.

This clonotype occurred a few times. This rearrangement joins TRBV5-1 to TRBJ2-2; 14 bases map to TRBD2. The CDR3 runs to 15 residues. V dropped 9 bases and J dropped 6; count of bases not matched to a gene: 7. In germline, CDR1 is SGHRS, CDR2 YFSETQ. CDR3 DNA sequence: TGCGCCACCGCGCCGGGACTAGCGGGAGCCGGGGAGCTGTTTTTT. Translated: CATAPGLAGAGELFF.

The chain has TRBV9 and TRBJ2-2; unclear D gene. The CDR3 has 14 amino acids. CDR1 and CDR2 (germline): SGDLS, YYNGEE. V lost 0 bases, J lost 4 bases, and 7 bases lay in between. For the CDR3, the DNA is TGTGCCAGCAGCGTAGGGGGTCTCACCGGGGAGCTGTTTTTT. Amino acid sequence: CASSVGGLTGELFF.

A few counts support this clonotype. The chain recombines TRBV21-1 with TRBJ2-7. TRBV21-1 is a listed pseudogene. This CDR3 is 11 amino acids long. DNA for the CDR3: TGTGCCAGCAGCCCGGCCCACGAGCAGTACTTC. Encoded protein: CASSPAHEQYF.

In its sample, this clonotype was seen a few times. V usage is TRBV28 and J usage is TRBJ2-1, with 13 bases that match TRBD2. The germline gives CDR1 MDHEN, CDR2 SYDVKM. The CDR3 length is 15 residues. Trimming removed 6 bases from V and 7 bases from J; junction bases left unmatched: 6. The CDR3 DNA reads TGTGCCAGCAGCAAGGGACTAGCGGGAAAAAATGAGCAGTTCTTC. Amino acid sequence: CASSKGLAGKNEQFF.

CDR3 loop: CASSYSEAANQPQHF. The DNA for the CDR3 is TGTGCCAGCAGTTACTCGGAGGCAGCTAATCAGCCCCAGCATTTT. This chain uses TRBV6-5 with TRBJ1-5; D gene unclear. V was clipped by 0 bases and J by 4 bases, with 10 bases between them. CDR1 is MNHEY, CDR2 SVGAGI, per germline. There are 15 residues in the CDR3.

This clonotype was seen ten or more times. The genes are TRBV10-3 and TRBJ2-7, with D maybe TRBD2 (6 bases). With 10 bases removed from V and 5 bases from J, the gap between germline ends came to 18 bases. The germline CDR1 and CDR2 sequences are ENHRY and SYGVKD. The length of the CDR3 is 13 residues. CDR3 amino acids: CATNPGEGDEQYF. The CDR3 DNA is TGTGCCACGAACCCGGGAGAGGGAGACGAGCAGTACTTC.

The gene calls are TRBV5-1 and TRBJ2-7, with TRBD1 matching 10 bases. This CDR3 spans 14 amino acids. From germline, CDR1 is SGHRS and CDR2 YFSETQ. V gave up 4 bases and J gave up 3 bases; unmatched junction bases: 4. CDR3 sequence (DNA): TGCGCCAGCAGCATCGGGACAGGGGTCTACGAGCAGTACTTC. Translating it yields CASSIGTGVYEQYF.

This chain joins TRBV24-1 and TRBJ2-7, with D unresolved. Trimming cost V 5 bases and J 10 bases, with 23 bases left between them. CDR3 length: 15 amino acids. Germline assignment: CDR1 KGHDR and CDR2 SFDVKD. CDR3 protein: CATSVVLDGVPDQYF. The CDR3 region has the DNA TGTGCCACCAGTGTGGTGCTTGATGGGGTCCCCGACCAGTACTTC.

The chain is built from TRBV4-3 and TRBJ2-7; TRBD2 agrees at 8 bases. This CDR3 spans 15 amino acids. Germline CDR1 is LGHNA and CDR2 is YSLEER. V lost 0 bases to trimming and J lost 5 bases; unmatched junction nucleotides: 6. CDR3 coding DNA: TGCGCCAGCAGCCAAGATCGGGAGGGCCGGAACGAGCAGTACTTC. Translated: CASSQDREGRNEQYF.

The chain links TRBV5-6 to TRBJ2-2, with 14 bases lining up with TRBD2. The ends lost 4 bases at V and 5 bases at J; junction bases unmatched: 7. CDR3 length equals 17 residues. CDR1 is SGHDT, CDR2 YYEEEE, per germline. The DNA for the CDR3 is TGTGCCAGCAGCCTTGGACTAGCGGGAGGTTGGACCGGGGAGCTGTTTTTT. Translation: CASSLGLAGGWTGELFF. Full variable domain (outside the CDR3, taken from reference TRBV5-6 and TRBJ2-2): DAGVTQSPTHLIKTRGQQVTLRCSPKSGHDTVSWYQQALGQGPQFIFQYYEEEERQRGNFPDRFSGHQFPNYSSELNVNALLLGDSALYLCASSLGLAGGWTGELFFGEGSRLTVL.

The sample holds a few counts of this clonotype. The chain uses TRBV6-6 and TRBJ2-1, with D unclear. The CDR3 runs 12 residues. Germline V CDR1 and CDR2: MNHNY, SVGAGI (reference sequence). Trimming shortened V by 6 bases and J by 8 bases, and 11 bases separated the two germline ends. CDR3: CASSPLGHEQFF. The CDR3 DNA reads TGTGCCAGCAGCCCCCTAGGCCATGAGCAGTTCTTC.

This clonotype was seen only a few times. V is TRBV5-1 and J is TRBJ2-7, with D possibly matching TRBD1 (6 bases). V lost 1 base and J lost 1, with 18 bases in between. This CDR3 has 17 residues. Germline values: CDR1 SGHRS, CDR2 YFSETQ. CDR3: CASSLNRADLPSYEQYF. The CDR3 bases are TGCGCCAGCAGCTTGAACAGGGCAGATCTACCATCCTACGAGCAGTACTTC.

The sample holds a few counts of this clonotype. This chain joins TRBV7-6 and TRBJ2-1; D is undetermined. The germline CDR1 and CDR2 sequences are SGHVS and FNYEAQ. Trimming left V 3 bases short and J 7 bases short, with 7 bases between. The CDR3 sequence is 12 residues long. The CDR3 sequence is CASSFFGNEQFF. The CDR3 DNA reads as TGTGCCAGCAGCTTTTTCGGGAATGAGCAGTTCTTC.

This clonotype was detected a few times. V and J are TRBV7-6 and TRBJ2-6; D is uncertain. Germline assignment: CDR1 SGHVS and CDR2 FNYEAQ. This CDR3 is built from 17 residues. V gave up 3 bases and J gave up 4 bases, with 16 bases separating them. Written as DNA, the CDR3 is TGTGCCAGCAGCTTGGGCCCCCCCGGTGAGGGGGCCAACGTCCTGACTTTC. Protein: CASSLGPPGEGANVLTF.

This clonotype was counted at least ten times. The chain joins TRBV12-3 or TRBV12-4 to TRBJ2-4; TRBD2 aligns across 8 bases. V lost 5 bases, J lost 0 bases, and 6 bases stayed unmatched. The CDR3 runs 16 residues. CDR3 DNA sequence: TGTGCCAGCAGTGAGAAGCGGGGGCTAGCCAAAAACATTCAGTACTTC. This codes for CASSEKRGLAKNIQYF.

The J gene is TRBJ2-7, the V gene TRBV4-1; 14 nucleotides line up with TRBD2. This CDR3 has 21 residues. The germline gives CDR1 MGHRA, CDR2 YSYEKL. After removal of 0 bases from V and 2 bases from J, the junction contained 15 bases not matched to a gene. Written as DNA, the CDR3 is TGCGCCAGCAGCCAAGAATGGCAGAGACTAGCGGGAGGGCCGATGCCCTACGAGCAGTACTTC. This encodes CASSQEWQRLAGGPMPYEQYF.

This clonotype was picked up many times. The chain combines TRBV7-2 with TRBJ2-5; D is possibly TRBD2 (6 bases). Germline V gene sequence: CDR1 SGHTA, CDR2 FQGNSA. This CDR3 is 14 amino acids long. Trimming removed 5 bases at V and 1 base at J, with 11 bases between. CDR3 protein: CASSMTRAQETQYF. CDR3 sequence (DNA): TGTGCCAGCAGCATGACTAGGGCCCAAGAGACCCAGTACTTC.

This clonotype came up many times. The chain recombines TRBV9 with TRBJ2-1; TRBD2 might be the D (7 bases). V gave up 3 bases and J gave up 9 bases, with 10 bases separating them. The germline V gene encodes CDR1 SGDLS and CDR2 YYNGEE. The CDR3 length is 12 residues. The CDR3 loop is CASSERGGEQFF. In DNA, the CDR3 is TGTGCCAGCAGCGAGAGGGGGGGTGAGCAGTTCTTC.

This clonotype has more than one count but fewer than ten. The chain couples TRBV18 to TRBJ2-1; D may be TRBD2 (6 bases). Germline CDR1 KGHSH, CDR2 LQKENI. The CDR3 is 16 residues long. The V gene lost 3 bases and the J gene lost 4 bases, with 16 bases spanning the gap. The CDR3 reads CASSPPVGLLYNEQFF. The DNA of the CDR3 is TGTGCCAGCTCACCGCCCGTGGGACTGCTTTACAATGAGCAGTTCTTC.

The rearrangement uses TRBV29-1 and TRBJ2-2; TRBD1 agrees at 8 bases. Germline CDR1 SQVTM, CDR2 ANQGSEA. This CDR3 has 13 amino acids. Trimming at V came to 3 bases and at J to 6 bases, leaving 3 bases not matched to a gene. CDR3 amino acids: CSVEDRAAGELFF. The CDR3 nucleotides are TGCAGCGTTGAGGACAGGGCCGCCGGGGAGCTGTTTTTT.

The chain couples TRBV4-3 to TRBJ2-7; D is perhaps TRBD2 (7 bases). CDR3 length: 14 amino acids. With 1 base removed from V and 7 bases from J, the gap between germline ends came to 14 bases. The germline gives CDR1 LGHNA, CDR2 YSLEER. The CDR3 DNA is TGCGCCAGCAGCCAAGTTGGGGGGGCGGGGGAGCAGTACTTC. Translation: CASSQVGGAGEQYF.

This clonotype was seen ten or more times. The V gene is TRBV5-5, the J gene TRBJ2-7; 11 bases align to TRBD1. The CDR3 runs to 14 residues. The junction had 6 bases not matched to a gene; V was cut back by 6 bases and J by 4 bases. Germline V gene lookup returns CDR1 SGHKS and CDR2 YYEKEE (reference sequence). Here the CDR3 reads CASTRGQGVYEQYF. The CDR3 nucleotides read TGTGCCAGCACCCGGGGACAGGGGGTTTACGAGCAGTACTTC.